This entry describes one T cell receptor (beta chain). The data belong to a study of CD8 T cells in Susac syndrome. The CDR3 is 14 residues long. Germline CDR1 and CDR2: LNHDA and SQIVND (reference sequence). V dropped 4 bases and J dropped 1 base, with 10 bases sitting between them. The RNA input was roughly 0.45 to 1 ug, and it was reverse transcribed with random hexamers. Amplification of TCR beta CDR3 was carried out by immunoSEQ multiplex PCR, which covered 54 Vbeta and 13 Jbeta segments. TCRdb reanalysed the immunoSEQ multiplex PCR reads using MiXCR and keeps one entry per CDR3 protein. This sample has approximately 230,000 distinct CDR3 sequences; just over 90% occur once, and the top ten carry 0.06% to 0.08%.

This chain connects TRBV19 to TRBJ1-1; D gene unclear. The material sequenced was CD4+ T cells from PBMCs. The sequence came from a human donor with multiple sclerosis. The DNA for the CDR3 is TGTGCCAGTAGTACCAGTAAACCGAACACTGAAGCTTTCTTT. Residues: CASSTSKPNTEAFF.